The 24 T cell receptor beta chains below all came from one sample that was sequenced in a study of cytomegalovirus exposure and HLA in healthy donors. The study ran its PCR with 60 Vbeta and 13 Jbeta primers. Using immunoSEQ multiplex PCR, the repertoire was profiled, and TCRdb retains in-frame clones only, with some absent. The table lists approximately 90,000 clones, over 70% of them singletons. Sequenced material: PBMCs. The origin of the receptors is a man in his forties or fifties in good health and CMV-seronegative.

This clone has just one count. The V gene is TRBV27, the J gene TRBJ2-7, with TRBD1 identical over 9 bases. V gave up 3 bases and J gave up 3 bases; unmatched junction bases: 0. CDR1 and CDR2 from the germline V gene are MNHEY and SMNVEV (reference sequence). CDR3 length: 13 amino acids. In DNA form, the CDR3 reads TGTGCCAGCAGTTTGGACAGGGGCTACGAGCAGTACTTC. This sequence encodes CASSLDRGYEQYF.

The gene calls are TRBV4-3 and TRBJ1-2; possibly TRBD1 for D (6 bases). Germline-derived CDR1 and CDR2 are LGHNA and YSLEER. The CDR3 totals 15 residues. The V end was cut by 0 bases, the J end by 6 bases, with 14 bases between. The CDR3 region is CASSQDKGVNNGYTF. CDR3 nucleotides: TGCGCCAGCAGCCAAGACAAGGGGGTTAATAATGGCTACACCTTC.

The sample holds a few counts of this clone. The rearrangement uses TRBV2 and TRBJ2-7; D remains unclear. Trimming cost V 5 bases and J 6 bases, with 8 bases left between them. In germline, CDR1 is SNHLY, CDR2 FYNNEI. This CDR3 region has 11 residues. The CDR3 DNA sequence: TGTGCCAGCAGTTTAACAGTCGAGCAGTACTTC. Translating gives CASSLTVEQYF.

The chain carries TRBV28 and TRBJ1-1; 8 positions agree with TRBD1. The CDR3 runs to 13 residues. The germline V gene has CDR1 MDHEN and CDR2 SYDVKM. V was pared by 11 bases and J by 1 base, with 6 bases of the junction left unmatched. Here the CDR3 reads CAHRTGRNTEAFF. DNA for the CDR3: TGTGCCCACCGGACAGGGAGGAACACTGAAGCTTTCTTT.

V and J are TRBV7-3 and TRBJ1-6; D is possibly TRBD1 (5 bases). This CDR3 contains 13 residues. Germline lookup yields CDR1 SGHTA and CDR2 FQGTGA. Trimming pared 1 base from V and 10 bases from J, leaving 8 bases between. The CDR3, as DNA: TGTGCCAGCAGCTTAAGGGGGGGGTCACCCCTCCACTTT. Residues: CASSLRGGSPLHF.

The chain has TRBV7-2 and TRBJ2-3; TRBD1 agrees at 8 bases. Germline trimming cut 1 base from V and 4 bases from J; bases unmatched to any gene: 7. The CDR3 runs 16 residues. Germline V gene lookup returns CDR1 SGHTA and CDR2 FQGNSA. In DNA, the CDR3 is TGTGCCAGCAGCTTAGTCCAGGGGGCTCTCGCAGATACGCAGTATTTT. Its protein product is CASSLVQGALADTQYF.

The chain employs TRBV19 and TRBJ2-1; tentatively, D is TRBD1 (6 bases). CDR3 length: 15 amino acids. Germline V gene lookup returns CDR1 LNHDA and CDR2 SQIVND (reference sequence). The V end was cut by 6 bases, the J end by 5 bases, with 17 bases between. The CDR3 is CASRLIHRVHNEQFF. DNA of the CDR3: TGTGCCAGTAGACTCATCCACAGGGTGCACAATGAGCAGTTCTTC.

The rearrangement joins TRBV11-2 to TRBJ2-3; 12 bases line up with TRBD2. The CDR3 totals 17 residues. Germline V gives CDR1 SGHAT, CDR2 FQNNGV. V trimming: 5 bases; J trimming: 9 bases; junction bases outside the gene matches: 15. In nucleotides, the CDR3 is TGTGCCAGCAGCCCCATCCTAGCGGGGGGGCTAGCTCGCACGCAGTATTTT. Protein product: CASSPILAGGLARTQYF.

The V gene is TRBV18, the J gene TRBJ2-7; possibly TRBD2 for D (5 bases). The CDR3 length is 14 residues. Trimming cost V 4 bases and J 0 bases, with 10 bases left between them. From germline, CDR1 is KGHSH and CDR2 LQKENI. The CDR3 reads CASSREGSSYEQYF. CDR3 bases: TGTGCCAGCTCACGTGAGGGTAGCTCCTACGAGCAGTACTTC.

This clone was picked up one time. V usage is TRBV30 and J usage is TRBJ2-3; tentatively, D is TRBD2 (7 bases). This CDR3 has 15 residues. V lost 0 bases, J lost 6 bases, and 16 bases lay in between. Germline lookup yields CDR1 GTSNPN and CDR2 SVGIG (reference sequence). Here the CDR3 reads CAWSVVGGGTDTQYF. CDR3 coding DNA: TGTGCCTGGAGTGTAGTGGGAGGGGGGACGGATACGCAGTATTTT.

This clone was seen a few times. The rearrangement links TRBV6-6 to TRBJ2-1; 13 nucleotides match TRBD2. Per the germline V gene, CDR1 is MNHNY and CDR2 is SVGAGI (reference sequence). J lost 5 bases, V lost 7 bases, and 5 bases had no gene match. The CDR3 extends over 15 amino acids. The CDR3 protein is CASTRGLAGDNEQFF. CDR3 nucleotide sequence: TGTGCCAGCACCAGAGGACTAGCGGGAGACAATGAGCAGTTCTTC.

The chain joins TRBV5-1 to TRBJ2-2, with 8 bases fitting TRBD2. Germline-derived CDR1 and CDR2 are SGHRS and YFSETQ. This CDR3 spans 15 amino acids. J was trimmed by 4 bases and V by 3 bases; bases with no gene match: 5. CDR3 nucleotide sequence: TGCGCCAGCAGCTGGGGACTAGTGATCACCGGGGAGCTGTTTTTT. Translation: CASSWGLVITGELFF.

The rearrangement uses TRBV28 and TRBJ2-5; 7 bases fit TRBD1. Per the germline V gene, CDR1 is MDHEN and CDR2 is SYDVKM. The CDR3 covers 15 residues. Trimming cost V 6 bases and J 4 bases; bases outside gene matches: 11. In nucleotides, the CDR3 is TGTGCCAGCAGAAAACCGGGACAGACAACAGAGACCCAGTACTTC. Its protein product is CASRKPGQTTETQYF.

This chain uses TRBV5-1 with TRBJ2-3; 7 bases map to TRBD1. This CDR3 is 15 amino acids long. The germline CDR1 and CDR2 sequences are SGHRS and YFSETQ. Germline trimming cut 3 bases from V and 4 bases from J; bases unmatched to any gene: 8. The CDR3 nucleotides read TGCGCCAGCAGCTATGACAGGGCGCTTGCAGATACGCAGTATTTT. This sequence encodes CASSYDRALADTQYF. Complete variable domain (other parts from reference TRBV5-1 and TRBJ2-3): KAGVTQTPRYLIKTRGQQVTLSCSPISGHRSVSWYQQTPGQGLQFLFEYFSETQRNKGNFPGRFSGRQFSNSRSEMNVSTLELGDSALYLCASSYDRALADTQYFGPGTRLTVL.

The gene calls are TRBV7-6 and TRBJ1-2, with 9 bases aligning to TRBD1. Trimming removed 3 bases from V and 6 bases from J; junction bases left unmatched: 5. Germline loops: CDR1 SGHVS, CDR2 FNYEAQ. The CDR3 covers 14 residues. The CDR3 spells CASSFFGTGHGYTF. The CDR3 DNA reads as TGTGCCAGCAGCTTTTTTGGGACAGGGCATGGCTACACCTTC.

The rearrangement joins TRBV28 to TRBJ2-7; 9 nucleotides agree with TRBD1. Germline V gene data show CDR1 as MDHEN and CDR2 as SYDVKM. With 7 bases clipped from V and 4 bases from J, the junction kept 5 bases outside the gene matches. The CDR3 is made up of 13 amino acids. CDR3 coding DNA: TGTGCCAGCACCGTGGGACAGGGATACGAGCAGTACTTC. As protein: CASTVGQGYEQYF. Full variable domain (rest looked up from reference TRBV28 and TRBJ2-7): DVKVTQSSRYLVKRTGEKVFLECVQDMDHENMFWYRQDPGLGLRLIYFSYDVKMKEKGDIPEGYSVSREKKERFSLILESASTNQTSMYLCASTVGQGYEQYFGPGTRLTVT.

The chain combines TRBV10-3 with TRBJ1-2; D might be TRBD1 (6 bases). Germline CDR1 ENHRY, CDR2 SYGVKD. This CDR3 is 14 amino acids long. Between the trimmed V and J ends, which lost 2 bases and 4 bases, there was a span of 11 bases. The CDR3 sequence: CAISEGDTFYGYTF. Written as DNA, the CDR3 is TGTGCCATCAGTGAGGGGGACACTTTCTATGGCTACACCTTC.

The chain couples TRBV5-1 to TRBJ2-7; 7 nucleotides agree with TRBD1. The length of the CDR3 is 14 residues. The V gene's germline CDR1 is SGHRS and CDR2 YFSETQ. V trimming: 0 bases; J trimming: 3 bases; junction bases outside the gene matches: 3. CDR3: CASSLESGGYEQYF. The CDR3 DNA sequence: TGCGCCAGCAGCTTGGAGTCAGGGGGCTACGAGCAGTACTTC.

The chain carries TRBV6-6 and TRBJ1-5; possible D gene TRBD1, 5 bases. Germline lookup yields CDR1 MNHNY and CDR2 SVGAGI (reference sequence). The ends were cut back, 6 bases at V and 2 bases at J, with 8 bases in the middle. The CDR3 runs to 13 residues. CDR3 protein: CASRDIGNQPQHF. Written as DNA, the CDR3 is TGTGCCAGCAGGGACATTGGCAATCAGCCCCAGCATTTT.

The CDR3 DNA reads as TGCGCCAGCAGCTTGTCCGGGGGGGTGTACCAAGAGACCCAGTACTTC. Its protein is CASSLSGGVYQETQYF. The genes are TRBV5-1 and TRBJ2-5, with 8 bases aligning to TRBD2. Germline-derived CDR1 and CDR2 are SGHRS and YFSETQ. CDR3 length: 16 amino acids. V was pared by 1 base and J by 0 bases, with 5 bases of the junction left unmatched.

This chain links TRBV30 with TRBJ1-4; 9 bases match TRBD1. The J segment lost 7 bases and the V segment lost 3 bases, leaving 15 bases of the junction unmatched. The CDR3 totals 17 residues. Germline V gene data show CDR1 as GTSNPN and CDR2 as SVGIG (reference sequence). The DNA of the CDR3 is TGTGCCTGGAGCCGACAGGGGGACCCGGTAGTAGTTGAAAAACTGTTTTTT. Its translation is CAWSRQGDPVVVEKLFF.

There are a few counts of this clone. The chain carries TRBV11-1 and TRBJ2-5; tentative D call: TRBD2 (5 bases). Germline V lookup: CDR1 SGHAT, CDR2 FQDESV (reference sequence). This CDR3 region has 13 residues. Trimming stripped 5 bases from V and 5 bases from J, with 12 bases between. The CDR3 here is CASSPQTGETQYF. The CDR3 coding sequence is TGTGCCAGCAGCCCCCAAACGGGGGAGACCCAGTACTTC.

This rearrangement joins TRBV4-3 to TRBJ1-2, with 9 bases matching TRBD1. The V gene end was trimmed by 4 bases and the J gene end by 8 bases; junction bases not matched to a gene: 11. The CDR3 loop spans 15 amino acids. The V gene's germline CDR1 is LGHNA and CDR2 YSLEER. The CDR3 DNA is TGCGCCAGCAGCCGGGTACAGGGGGCGCTTGGAGGCTACACCTTC. This encodes CASSRVQGALGGYTF.

V usage is TRBV19 and J usage is TRBJ1-2; D is undetermined. This CDR3 contains 13 residues. The germline CDR1 and CDR2 sequences are LNHDA and SQIVND (reference sequence). Trimming shortened V by 3 bases and J by 6 bases, and 11 bases separated the two germline ends. CDR3 bases: TGTGCCAGTAGTATTGGAGTTCGGGATGGCTACACCTTC. This codes for CASSIGVRDGYTF. The full variable domain, with the rest looked up from reference TRBV19 and TRBJ1-2, is DGGITQSPKYLFRKEGQNVTLSCEQNLNHDAMYWYRQDPGQGLRLIYYSQIVNDFQKGDIAEGYSVSREKKESFPLTVTSAQKNPTAFYLCASSIGVRDGYTFGSGTRLTVV.